Sequencing of this TCR beta chain was carried out in a study of T cell responses to AZD1222 COVID-19 vaccine (dated by TCRdb to 2020 to 2022). With regard to the full study: Because spike-specific TCR depth and breadth did not differ between the two schedules, AZD1222 recipients who got a second dose at roughly 4 weeks were pooled with those who got a second dose at roughly 12 weeks. TCR sequencing covered 230 to 250 trial participants: about 210 given two doses of AZD1222 and about 26 given two doses of MenACWY control vaccine. Trial participants were enrolled into age subgroups of 18-55, 56-69 and 70-plus years, which contained roughly 140, 27 and 60 TCR-sequenced participants, respectively.

Taken from the germline V gene, the CDR1 and CDR2 loops are SGHRS and YFSETQ. From V the trimming removes 4 bases and from J it removes 2 bases, while the gene matches leave 2 bases of the junction unaccounted for. The CDR3, from cysteine to phenylalanine, totals 14 residues. Only the CDR3 DNA is retained, 42 bases long and in frame from the first base. As concerns this clone: The antigen it binds to is not known. Base qualities are not provided; no much larger clone lies one nucleotide away.

The CDR3 regions of human TCRbeta chains were subjected to immunosequencing. In the source study's methods: TCRs in the repertoires were matched against a reference library of SARS-CoV-2-specific TCRs that had been generated with the MIRA antigen-specificity platform. Breadth was defined as the fraction of unique TCRs that were SARS-CoV-2-associated, and depth was defined as the fraction of total T cells that were SARS-CoV-2-associated. Using the MIRA data, every spike-specific TCR was mapped to the spike region that the TCR reacted to and assigned to either a CD4 or a CD8 class. Log10-transformed breadth and depth values were compared by one-way ANOVA with Sidak's multiple comparisons tests. TCRdb obtained this table from immuneACCESS and retained in-frame rearrangements with V and J assigned. These tables miss some clones; where compared with another copy, unresolved V genes account for less than half of the shortfall, and the remainder is unexplained. V and J calls and clone size are those listed in that table; D and trimming were worked out from the DNA. The sample records approximately 100,000 clones, around nine tenths of which are singletons. Less than 3.5% of the sample goes to the ten largest clones.

On the study overall, not on this receptor specifically: Conclusions about previously exposed vaccinees were limited because only six AZD1222 recipients were SARS-CoV-2 seropositive at baseline. Participants were mostly white British, with more females than males. The authors suggested clonal diversity may have been underestimated. Vaccine-associated CD4 TCRs spanned the whole spike protein, with dominant responses in regions 160-218 and 743-854. In the small 56-69-year group, the increase in depth fell short of significance, most likely because of low power. Because no day 14 peak-response samples were available, the repertoires could be characterized only after the peak T cell response. Epitopes outside the regions mutated in the B.1.351 and B.1.1.7 variants were reportedly recognized by nearly half of the unique spike-specific TCRs. After two AZD1222 doses, both the breadth and the depth of spike-specific TCRs were significantly higher than at day 0 and than in MenACWY recipients.

Reading the label with the study, this specimen's time point is: baseline before first vaccination. The vaccinee samples were drawn from two UK trials, COV001 and COV002, one of which was a single-blind randomized controlled phase 2/3 trial testing AZD1222 (ChAdOx1 nCoV-19) in healthy adults. Trial participant PBMC samples were collected at day 0 and day 28 after the second dose for TCRbeta chain sequencing. The sample here was peripheral blood, taken on day 0 of AZD1222 vaccination. This clonotype was sampled from an adult in good health. The rearranged chain carries TRBV5-1 and TRBJ1-2, and 10 junctional nucleotides match TRBD1. In nucleotide form, the sequence is TGCGCCAGCAGCCCGGGACAGGGGAACTATGGCTACACCTTC. This codes for CASSPGQGNYGYTF.